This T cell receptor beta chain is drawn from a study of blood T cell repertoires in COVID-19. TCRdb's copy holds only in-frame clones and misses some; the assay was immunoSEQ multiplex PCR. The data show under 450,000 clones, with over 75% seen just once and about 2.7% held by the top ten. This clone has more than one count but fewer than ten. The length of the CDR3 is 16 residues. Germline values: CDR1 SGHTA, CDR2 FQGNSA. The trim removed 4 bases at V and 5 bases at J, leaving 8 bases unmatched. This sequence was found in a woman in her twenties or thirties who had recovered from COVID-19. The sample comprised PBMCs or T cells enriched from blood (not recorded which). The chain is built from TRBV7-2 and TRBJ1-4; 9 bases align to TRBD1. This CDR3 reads CASSSPGTGLNEKLFF. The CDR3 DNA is TGTGCCAGCAGCTCACCCGGGACAGGGTTGAATGAAAAACTGTTTTTT. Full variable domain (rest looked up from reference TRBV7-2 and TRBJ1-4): GAGVSQSPSNKVTEKGKDVELRCDPISGHTALYWYRQSLGQGLEFLIYFQGNSAPDKSGLPSDRFSAERTGGSVSTLTIQRTQQEDSAVYLCASSSPGTGLNEKLFFGSGTQLSVL.